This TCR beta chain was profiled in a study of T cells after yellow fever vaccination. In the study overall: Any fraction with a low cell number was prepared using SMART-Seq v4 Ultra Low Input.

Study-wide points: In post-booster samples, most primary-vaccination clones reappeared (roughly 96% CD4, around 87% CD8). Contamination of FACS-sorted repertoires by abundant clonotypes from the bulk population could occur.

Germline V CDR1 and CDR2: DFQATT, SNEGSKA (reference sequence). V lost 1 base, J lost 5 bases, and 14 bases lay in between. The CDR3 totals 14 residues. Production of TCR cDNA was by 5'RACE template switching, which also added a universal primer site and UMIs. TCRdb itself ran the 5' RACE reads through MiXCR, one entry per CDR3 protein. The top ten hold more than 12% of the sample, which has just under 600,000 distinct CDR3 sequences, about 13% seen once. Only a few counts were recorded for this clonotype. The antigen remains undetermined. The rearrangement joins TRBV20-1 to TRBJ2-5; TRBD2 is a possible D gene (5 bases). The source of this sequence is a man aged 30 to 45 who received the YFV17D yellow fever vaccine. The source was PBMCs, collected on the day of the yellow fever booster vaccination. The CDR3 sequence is CSARASRSLETQYF. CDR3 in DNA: TGCAGTGCTAGAGCTAGCCGGTCGCTGGAGACCCAGTACTTC.